One sample yielded the 28 T cell receptor beta chains listed below, sequenced in a study of T cell repertoires in ileal Crohn's disease. Data came from immunoSEQ multiplex PCR; TCRdb stores just in-frame clones and leaves some out. The table includes about 2,800 clones, 69% detected once. Time point noted: neoterminal ileum biopsy at postoperative endoscopy, about 6 months after surgery. Sequenced sample: ileal tissue. The receptors shown here come from an adult with Crohn's disease.

The V call is TRBV6-6, the J call TRBJ1-1; 10 bases agree with TRBD1. The CDR3 totals 15 residues. Trimming took 2 bases from V and 1 from J; bases not matched to a gene: 1. Germline V gene lookup returns CDR1 MNHNY and CDR2 SVGAGI (reference sequence). The chain's CDR3 is CASSYRQGANTEAFF. The CDR3 bases are TGTGCCAGCAGTTACCGACAGGGGGCGAACACTGAAGCTTTCTTT.

The chain recombines TRBV6-1 with TRBJ1-2; D is undetermined. Deletions cut 3 bases from V and 2 bases from J, with 7 bases between. The CDR3 totals 13 residues. Looked up from germline, CDR1 is MNHNS and CDR2 is SASEGT. The CDR3 is CASSENGNYGYTF. The CDR3 coding sequence is TGTGCCAGCAGTGAGAACGGGAACTATGGCTACACCTTC.

Written as DNA, the CDR3 is TGTGCCAGCAGGGATAAACTAGGATCCTACGAGCAGTACTTC. Its translation is CASRDKLGSYEQYF. V and J are TRBV2 and TRBJ2-7; D is possibly TRBD2 (5 bases). Germline V gives CDR1 SNHLY, CDR2 FYNNEI. Trimming stripped 6 bases from V and 1 base from J, with 13 bases between. The CDR3 runs 14 residues. Full variable domain (rest looked up from reference TRBV2 and TRBJ2-7): EPEVTQTPSHQVTQMGQEVILRCVPISNHLYFYWYRQILGQKVEFLVSFYNNEISEKSEIFDDQFSVERPDGSNFTLKIRSTKLEDSAMYFCASRDKLGSYEQYFGPGTRLTVT.

This clone was counted only a few times. The chain uses TRBV14 and TRBJ1-1; no firm D call. The CDR3 loop spans 15 amino acids. From germline, CDR1 is SGHDN and CDR2 FVKESK. Trimming removed 8 bases from V and 1 base from J, with 17 bases in between. The chain's CDR3 is CASALSLNPNTEAFF. CDR3 DNA sequence: TGTGCCAGCGCCCTCTCGCTAAACCCGAACACTGAAGCTTTCTTT.

The chain employs TRBV18 and TRBJ2-3; 8 bases fit TRBD1. With 3 bases clipped from V and 1 base from J, the junction kept 0 bases outside the gene matches. Germline V gene sequence: CDR1 KGHSH, CDR2 LQKENI. The CDR3 extends over 14 amino acids. The CDR3 DNA reads as TGTGCCAGCTCACCGGGACAGGGCACAGATACGCAGTATTTT. This codes for CASSPGQGTDTQYF.

V is TRBV9 and J is TRBJ2-3; TRBD2 agrees at 7 bases. Germline V CDR1 and CDR2: SGDLS, YYNGEE. The CDR3 totals 18 residues. V was pared by 0 bases and J by 0 bases, with 10 bases of the junction left unmatched. The DNA for the CDR3 is TGTGCCAGCAGCGTAGAAGGGGCTAGCGGTACTAGCACAGATACGCAGTATTTT. Translated, it gives CASSVEGASGTSTDTQYF.

The gene calls are TRBV6-5 and TRBJ1-1; TRBD1 is a possible D gene (5 bases). The CDR3 covers 15 residues. Deletions cut 4 bases from V and 5 bases from J, with 17 bases between. From germline, CDR1 is MNHEY and CDR2 SVGAGI. CDR3 residues: CASSFIREVGTEAFF. CDR3 coding DNA: TGTGCCAGCAGTTTCATCAGGGAGGTCGGGACTGAAGCTTTCTTT.

The rearrangement joins TRBV10-2 to TRBJ2-3; tentative D call: TRBD1 (6 bases). This CDR3 has 14 residues. Trimming took 6 bases from V and 2 from J, leaving 12 bases between them. Germline assignment: CDR1 WSHSY and CDR2 SAAADI. CDR3 region: CASRGRGITDTQYF. Here the CDR3 DNA reads TGCGCCAGCAGAGGTAGGGGGATCACAGATACGCAGTATTTT.

V gene TRBV5-4 combines with J gene TRBJ2-3; D is uncertain. The germline V and J ends were trimmed by 4 bases and 2 bases, with 14 bases remaining between them. This CDR3 spans 15 amino acids. Germline CDR1 and CDR2: SGHNT and YYREEE (reference sequence). Here the CDR3 reads CASSPDSRSTDTQYF. The CDR3 DNA reads TGTGCCAGCAGCCCGGATAGCCGCTCCACAGATACGCAGTATTTT.

This clone has only a few counts. The chain combines TRBV27 with TRBJ2-1, with TRBD2 identical over 9 bases. CDR1 and CDR2 from the germline V gene are MNHEY and SMNVEV (reference sequence). Trimming cost V 2 bases and J 3 bases; bases outside gene matches: 2. The CDR3 spans 15 residues. CDR3 residues: CASSLAGGDYNEQFF. The CDR3 nucleotides read TGTGCCAGCAGTTTAGCGGGGGGGGACTACAATGAGCAGTTCTTC.

This clone was found a few times. V is TRBV11-2 and J is TRBJ1-1; 9 bases map to TRBD1. With 4 bases clipped from V and 4 bases from J, the junction kept 10 bases outside the gene matches. From germline, CDR1 is SGHAT and CDR2 FQNNGV. There are 16 residues in the CDR3. The CDR3 DNA reads TGTGCCAGCAGCTCGCGCCTGGGACAGGGTGCCACTGAAGCTTTCTTT. It specifies CASSSRLGQGATEAFF.

The chain uses TRBV29-1 and TRBJ2-7; tentatively, D is TRBD1 (5 bases). The CDR3 has 12 residues. CDR1 and CDR2 (germline): SQVTM, ANQGSEA. V lost 3 bases and J 3 bases, leaving 9 bases between the germline ends. The CDR3 is CSVEIRDYEQYF. The CDR3 bases are TGCAGCGTTGAGATCAGGGACTACGAGCAGTACTTC.

As for this clone: A read error may produce the germline difference seen at one junction end. The gene calls are TRBV7-7 and TRBJ1-1; D unclear. The CDR3 covers 13 residues. CDR1 is SSHAT and CDR2 is FNYEAQ in the germline V gene (reference sequence). CDR3 in amino acids: CASSPGRGTEAFF. In DNA form, the CDR3 reads TGTGCTAGCAGCCCCGGCCGGGGCACTGAAGCTTTCTTT.

This clone appeared once. This chain connects TRBV4-1 to TRBJ2-7, with TRBD1 identical over 9 bases. After removal of 4 bases from V and 3 bases from J, the junction contained 16 bases not matched to a gene. The CDR3 is made up of 18 amino acids. In germline, CDR1 is MGHRA, CDR2 YSYEKL. Here the CDR3 reads CASSPLPGQGSRGYEQYF. DNA of the CDR3: TGCGCCAGCAGCCCCCTCCCTGGACAGGGGTCTCGGGGCTACGAGCAGTACTTC.

V usage is TRBV9 and J usage is TRBJ2-3; no clear D. CDR1 and CDR2 from the germline V gene are SGDLS and YYNGEE. The CDR3 consists of 14 residues. V lost 0 bases and J 1 base, leaving 6 bases between the germline ends. CDR3 amino acids: CASSVDTGTDTQYF. In DNA form, the CDR3 reads TGTGCCAGCAGCGTAGATACTGGCACAGATACGCAGTATTTT.

The chain is built from TRBV5-1 and TRBJ2-2; 11 nucleotides agree with TRBD2. The CDR3 runs to 16 residues. The J segment lost 6 bases and the V segment lost 3 bases, leaving 7 bases of the junction unmatched. CDR1 is SGHRS, CDR2 YFSETQ, per germline. The CDR3, as DNA: TGCGCCAGCAGCTGGGCGGCTAGCGGGGGGTCCGGGGAGCTGTTTTTT. Its protein is CASSWAASGGSGELFF.

This clone has a handful of counts. The rearrangement uses TRBV30 and TRBJ2-2; 7 bases fit TRBD2. The CDR3 length is 13 residues. The germline CDR1 and CDR2 sequences are GTSNPN and SVGIG (reference sequence). J lost 4 bases, V lost 4 bases, and 3 bases had no gene match. The CDR3 DNA follows: TGTGCCTGGACGCCGGGGGGCACCGGGGAGCTGTTTTTT. Residues: CAWTPGGTGELFF.

This clone has only a few counts. Other DNA sequences in this sample translate to the same CDR3. The gene calls are TRBV5-4 and TRBJ2-1; 7 bases fit TRBD2. CDR1 and CDR2 from the germline V gene are SGHNT and YYREEE (reference sequence). The trim removed 3 bases at V and 0 bases at J, leaving 0 bases unmatched. CDR3 length: 14 residues. The CDR3 coding sequence is TGTGCCAGCAGCTCTAGCGGCTCCTACAATGAGCAGTTCTTC. This sequence encodes CASSSSGSYNEQFF.

The sample holds a few counts of this clone. This chain connects TRBV19 to TRBJ1-6; the D is unclear. Trimming removed 0 bases from V and 4 bases from J, with 19 bases in between. CDR3 length equals 19 residues. CDR1 is LNHDA, CDR2 SQIVND, per germline (reference sequence). The CDR3 is CASSIDEGGGRLYNSPLHF. The CDR3 DNA sequence: TGTGCCAGTAGTATAGATGAAGGCGGCGGCAGACTTTATAATTCACCCCTCCACTTT. The whole variable domain, filled in from reference TRBV19 and TRBJ1-6, reads DGGITQSPKYLFRKEGQNVTLSCEQNLNHDAMYWYRQDPGQGLRLIYYSQIVNDFQKGDIAEGYSVSREKKESFPLTVTSAQKNPTAFYLCASSIDEGGGRLYNSPLHFGNGTRLTVT.

V usage is TRBV19 and J usage is TRBJ2-7; 7 bases align to TRBD1. Germline CDR1 is LNHDA and CDR2 is SQIVND (reference sequence). After removal of 2 bases from V and 6 bases from J, the junction contained 13 bases not matched to a gene. The length of the CDR3 is 16 residues. The chain's CDR3 is CASSIPRTGHPGEQYF. The CDR3 nucleotides are TGTGCCAGTAGTATACCCCGGACAGGACACCCGGGCGAGCAGTACTTC.

This clone was observed a few times. The chain has TRBV5-4 and TRBJ2-7; no clear D gene. V lost 0 bases and J 5 bases, leaving 6 bases between the germline ends. Looked up from germline, CDR1 is SGHNT and CDR2 is YYREEE (reference sequence). The CDR3 loop spans 12 amino acids. The CDR3 sequence: CASSLGHDEQYF. For the CDR3, the DNA is TGTGCCAGCAGCTTGGGACACGACGAGCAGTACTTC. The entire variable domain, with the rest obtained from reference TRBV5-4 and TRBJ2-7, is as follows: ETGVTQSPTHLIKTRGQQVTLRCSSQSGHNTVSWYQQALGQGPQFIFQYYREEENGRGNFPPRFSGLQFPNYSSELNVNALELDDSALYLCASSLGHDEQYFGPGTRLTVT.

The rearrangement joins TRBV21-1 to TRBJ1-2; whether TRBD1, the table's D call, matches the DNA was not checked. TRBV21-1 is a pseudogene segment. The CDR3 contains 17 residues. The CDR3 protein is CASSRLEGVREAYGYTF. The CDR3 DNA reads as TGTGCCAGCAGCCGCCTCGAGGGGGTTCGAGAGGCCTATGGCTACACCTTC.

The chain recombines TRBV4-3 with TRBJ2-5; 8 nucleotides agree with TRBD2. J gave up 2 bases and V 3 bases, and 5 bases lay outside the gene matches. Germline CDR1 is LGHNA and CDR2 is YSLEER. CDR3 length equals 15 residues. In DNA, the CDR3 is TGCGCCAGCAGCCAGGGGCGCGGGGGGCAAGAGACCCAGTACTTC. Residues: CASSQGRGGQETQYF.

CDR3 region: CASSLGELYTDTQYF. The CDR3 DNA is TGTGCCAGCAGCTTAGGGGAGCTTTACACAGATACGCAGTATTTT. The chain recombines TRBV11-2 with TRBJ2-3, with D maybe TRBD2 (5 bases). In germline, CDR1 is SGHAT, CDR2 FQNNGV. The CDR3 is made up of 15 amino acids. V was shortened by 1 base and J by 2 bases, with 10 bases between the two germline ends.

The chain carries TRBV7-2 and TRBJ2-3, with D hard to call. The V and J ends lost 2 bases and 4 bases respectively, with 7 bases between them. The germline gives CDR1 SGHTA, CDR2 FQGNSA. This CDR3 comprises 13 residues. In nucleotides, the CDR3 is TGTGCCAGCAGCTTATTAGGAGCAGATACGCAGTATTTT. This translates into CASSLLGADTQYF.

V is TRBV5-8 and J is TRBJ1-2; D perhaps matches TRBD1 (5 bases). Germline values: CDR1 SGHTS, CDR2 YDEGEE. This CDR3 is built from 15 residues. V was pared by 5 bases and J by 2 bases, with 16 bases between. The CDR3 sequence is CASRDQGLVNYGYTF. The CDR3 DNA reads as TGTGCCAGCAGAGATCAGGGTCTTGTCAACTATGGCTACACCTTC.

The rearrangement links TRBV19 to TRBJ1-5; no firm D call. The CDR3 is 18 amino acids. V was cut by 6 bases and J by 0 bases, with 21 bases left in between. Germline V gene lookup returns CDR1 LNHDA and CDR2 SQIVND (reference sequence). CDR3 nucleotides: TGTGCCAGTAGCCGATCCTCGGGTTTTACATATAGCAATCAGCCCCAGCATTTT. Its translation is CASSRSSGFTYSNQPQHF.

The chain employs TRBV13 and TRBJ1-6; no clear D. The CDR3 extends over 17 amino acids. V lost 0 bases, J lost 8 bases, and 17 bases lay in between. The germline V gene encodes CDR1 PRHDT and CDR2 FYEKMQ (reference sequence). The DNA of the CDR3 is TGTGCCAGCAGCTTAGGAACAGCGGAAACTAGAGATTCACCCCTCCACTTT. It encodes CASSLGTAETRDSPLHF. Based on the CDR3 plus reference TRBV13 and TRBJ1-6, the full variable domain is AAGVIQSPRHLIKEKRETATLKCYPIPRHDTVYWYQQGPGQDPQFLISFYEKMQSDKGSIPDRFSAQQFSDYHSELNMSSLELGDSALYFCASSLGTAETRDSPLHFGNGTRLTVT.